This T cell receptor beta chain was sequenced for a study of blood T cell repertoires in COVID-19 (dated by TCRdb to the early 2020s). Notes on the research overall: Recovered participants in ImmuneRACE Cohort 3 were defined as having two consecutive negative NP/OP PCR tests, clearance from a healthcare professional, or resolution of symptoms. Collaborator samples came from the United States, Italy and Spain and covered acute and convalescent phases of COVID-19. The prospective study material was composed of cDNA or gDNA derived from T cells, B-cell-depleted T cells, or PBMCs. Subjects who had been exposed to COVID-19, were actively infected with it, or had recovered from it provided the deeply sampled blood TCRbeta repertoires that made up the dataset. A freely available public database, intended as a resource for researchers studying the immune response to SARS-CoV-2, is where the repertoires were released. The samples were drawn from two sources: the first 160 participants of the ongoing ImmuneRACE study, and about 1,300 subjects contributed by 6 global collaborators. The sample metadata nearly always contained a de-identified subject ID, COVID-19 status, age in years and sex. HLA class I and class II types, where available, came from metadata supplied by the sample provider rather than from assay-based typing.

The immunoSEQ Assay, a bias-controlled multiplex PCR, was used to amplify TCRbeta CDR3 regions from genomic DNA. As for the authors' bioinformatics: Within the assay, amplification of reference gene primers was used to estimate how many nucleated cells each sample contained. To quantify the absolute abundance of each unique TCRbeta CDR3 rearrangement, sequence reads were collapsed and filtered. For each sample, productive Simpson clonality was calculated by taking the square root of Simpson's diversity index across productive rearrangements. Drawn from immuneACCESS, this table holds only the in-frame rearrangements with V and J called that TCRdb kept. Clones are partly lost; checked studies trace under half to an unresolved V gene and leave the rest unexplained. That table is the source of V, J and clone size, and D and trimming were worked out from the DNA. This sample is represented by roughly 200,000 clones; less than 90% of them were singletons. 3% to 3.5% of the sample is in the top ten clones.

This clone appeared a single time. Its antigen specificity is not known. It has no much larger one-base neighbor in the sample; base qualities were not kept. Enrolling through a virtual design, the prospective study's participants ranged in age from roughly 18 to 95 years and lived across 24 United States geographic areas. In the prospective study, participants were assigned to cohorts based on the clinical history participants reported in a screening survey and a study questionnaire. Mobile phlebotomists in the prospective study collected whole blood, serum and a nasopharyngeal or oropharyngeal swab from every participant. Prospective study participants could optionally give additional blood draws and questionnaires over a roughly two-month period. Blood samples from the prospective study were shipped frozen or at room temperature prior to DNA extraction. The investigation overall reported the following: The amount of clinical and demographic metadata varied by source and participant and was provided uncurated.

Trimming costs V 0 bases and J 7 bases, and their ends lie 10 bases apart. From cysteine to phenylalanine, the CDR3 is 13 amino acids long. CDR3 DNA only is kept here, 39 bases in frame from base 1. CDR1 and CDR2 were assigned from the germline V gene (reference sequence) as GTSNPN and SVGIG. Sequencing was carried out using PBMCs or T cells enriched from blood (not recorded which). The TCR originated in a woman aged 50 to 65 in a cohort exposed to, infected with or recovered from COVID-19 (not recorded which). The chain is assembled from TRBV30 and TRBJ1-5; the D region possibly corresponds to TRBD1 (6 bases align). This receptor carries the CDR3 CAWSVRGSQPQHF. The sequenced DNA: TGTGCCTGGAGTGTGAGGGGGTCCCAGCCCCAGCATTTT.